This T cell receptor beta chain was obtained from a study of response to subunit inactivated influenza vaccine. General study points: Authors suggested each seasonal influenza vaccination recruits few new T cells.

This clonotype was observed a few times. Its antigen remains unknown. MiXCR, applied by TCRdb to the RT-PCR reads, yields one record per CDR3 protein. Found here are under 500,000 distinct CDR3 sequences, over 9.5% of them singletons; the top ten hold over 9.5%. Germline loops: CDR1 MDHEN, CDR2 SYDVKM. This CDR3 has 12 residues. The V end lost 3 bases, the J end lost 6 bases, and 9 bases lay between the germline ends. This chain uses TRBV28 with TRBJ2-7, with D maybe TRBD2 (5 bases). The receptor was isolated from a man aged 50 or older who received an inactivated influenza vaccine. The source material was PBMCs from blood, sampled around seven weeks after vaccination. As DNA, the CDR3 is TGTGCCAGCAGTTTCGAGGGTCCCGAGCAGTACTTC. This codes for CASSFEGPEQYF.